The 30 T cell receptor beta chains in this list originate from one sample, sequenced in a study of T cell repertoires in cytomegalovirus infection (dated by TCRdb to the late 2010s). Sequencer: Illumina HiSeq 1500. Through fastp at Q25 and MiXCR, TCRdb rebuilt clones from the public reads, retaining in-frame beta chains. Records with the same CDR3 protein are collapsed into one entry carrying the most frequent genes and DNA. For this sample there are a few hundred thousand distinct CDR3 sequences; around 27% appear just once. The ten largest account for under 15% of the sample. Sequenced sample: PBMCs. These receptors originate from a human donor in good health (CMV status not recorded). Some clones in this sample may be carry-over from other donors' samples.

This clonotype was found many times. The chain is built from TRBV7-8 and TRBJ1-5, with a tentative D call TRBD1 (6 bases). The germline V gene has CDR1 SGHVS and CDR2 FQNEAQ. The CDR3 has 15 amino acids. V dropped 5 bases and J dropped 1 base, with 12 bases sitting between them. The CDR3 region has the DNA TGTGCCAGCAGCCAGTTAGGGGGAAGCAATCAGCCCCAGCATTTT. This codes for CASSQLGGSNQPQHF. The entire variable domain, with the rest obtained from reference TRBV7-8 and TRBJ1-5, is as follows: GAGVSQSPRYKVAKRGQDVALRCDPISGHVSLFWYQQALGQGPEFLTYFQNEAQLDKSGLPSDRFFAERPEGSVSTLKIQRTQQEDSAVYLCASSQLGGSNQPQHFGDGTRLSIL.

This chain connects TRBV11-3 to TRBJ1-1; perhaps TRBD1 as D (6 bases). V lost 1 base and J 10 bases, leaving 13 bases between the germline ends. This CDR3 contains 13 residues. The germline CDR1 and CDR2 sequences are SGHNT and YENEEA. The CDR3 bases are TGTGCCAGCAGCTTAGTCGGGGGCGGTTCAGCTTTCTTT. Its translation is CASSLVGGGSAFF.

A few counts support this clonotype. V and J are TRBV7-9 and TRBJ1-1; D ambiguous. The CDR3 runs 13 residues. Trimming removed 10 bases at V and 1 base at J, with 13 bases between. CDR1 and CDR2 (germline): SEHNR, FQNEAQ (reference sequence). The CDR3, as DNA: TGTGCCATCGACCGACGGGGGAACACTGAAGCTTTCTTT. Amino acid sequence: CAIDRRGNTEAFF.

This clonotype has a handful of counts. The rearrangement joins TRBV7-2 to TRBJ2-4, with unresolved D. The CDR3 loop spans 15 amino acids. Trimming pared 5 bases from V and 6 bases from J, leaving 17 bases between. Per germline, CDR1 SGHTA and CDR2 FQGNSA. CDR3 sequence (DNA): TGTGCCAGCAGCGCAGCTAACTCTCTCGGAAACATTCAGTACTTC. Translation: CASSAANSLGNIQYF.

The chain links TRBV6-1 to TRBJ1-1, with D uncertain. CDR3 length: 13 amino acids. V was clipped by 4 bases and J by 5 bases, with 11 bases between them. CDR1 and CDR2 (germline): MNHNS, SASEGT. The CDR3 loop is CASSARKRTEAFF. The CDR3 nucleotides are TGTGCCAGCAGTGCCCGGAAGAGGACTGAAGCTTTCTTT.

The genes are TRBV7-9 and TRBJ2-5; the D call may be TRBD1 or TRBD2 (5 bases each). This CDR3 has 15 amino acids. The germline gives CDR1 SEHNR, CDR2 FQNEAQ (reference sequence). Trimming cost V 1 base and J 4 bases, with 13 bases left between them. The CDR3 nucleotides read TGTGCCAGCAGCTTAGAAGGGCTCGGGACAGAGACCCAGTACTTC. Translated: CASSLEGLGTETQYF.

The gene calls are TRBV5-1 and TRBJ2-3, with D maybe TRBD2 (5 bases). Trimming took 5 bases from V and 0 from J, leaving 13 bases between them. The germline V gene has CDR1 SGHRS and CDR2 YFSETQ. This CDR3 is built from 15 residues. CDR3 nucleotide sequence: TGCGCCAGCAGATGGACTCGCTCTAGCACAGATACGCAGTATTTT. As protein: CASRWTRSSTDTQYF. The full variable domain, with the rest looked up from reference TRBV5-1 and TRBJ2-3, is KAGVTQTPRYLIKTRGQQVTLSCSPISGHRSVSWYQQTPGQGLQFLFEYFSETQRNKGNFPGRFSGRQFSNSRSEMNVSTLELGDSALYLCASRWTRSSTDTQYFGPGTRLTVL.

There are many counts of this clonotype. The CDR3 is CASSYWAASLNTEAFF. The DNA of the CDR3 is TGTGCCAGCAGTTATTGGGCAGCCTCTCTAAACACTGAAGCTTTCTTT. The chain couples TRBV6-5 to TRBJ1-1; D not certain. CDR1 and CDR2 (germline): MNHEY, SVGAGI. The V gene lost 3 bases and the J gene lost 2 bases, with 16 bases spanning the gap. The CDR3 has 16 residues.

The chain joins TRBV6-2 or TRBV6-3 to TRBJ2-1; D might be TRBD2 (5 bases). This CDR3 has 16 amino acids. Trimming pared 2 bases from V and 9 bases from J, leaving 20 bases between. Germline CDR1 reads MNHEY; CDR2 reads SVGEGT. As DNA, the CDR3 is TGTGCCAGCAGTTACGGTAAACTCCATCCGGCGGGTGAGCAGTTCTTC. Residues: CASSYGKLHPAGEQFF.

This clonotype has just a few counts. The chain joins TRBV6-4 to TRBJ2-3, with D hard to call. V was clipped by 6 bases and J by 4 bases, with 8 bases between them. The CDR3 sequence is 12 residues long. Germline values: CDR1 MRHNA, CDR2 SNTAGT. The CDR3 nucleotides read TGTGCCAGCAGGGCCGAGTCAGATACGCAGTATTTT. It encodes CASRAESDTQYF.

This clonotype has a handful of counts. The V and J genes are TRBV19 and TRBJ2-1; 8 nucleotides agree with TRBD1. The germline V gene has CDR1 LNHDA and CDR2 SQIVND (reference sequence). The CDR3 has 16 amino acids. V lost 1 base and J lost 3; bases outside the gene matches: 5. CDR3 nucleotides: TGTGCCAGTAGTATAGTCCGACAGGGGTACTACAATGAGCAGTTCTTC. Translation: CASSIVRQGYYNEQFF.

In its sample, this clonotype was seen many times. V gene TRBV7-9 combines with J gene TRBJ2-2; weak D call: TRBD2 (5 bases). Trimming stripped 6 bases from V and 5 bases from J, with 13 bases between. Germline assignment: CDR1 SEHNR and CDR2 FQNEAQ (reference sequence). The CDR3 is 14 residues long. In DNA, the CDR3 is TGTGCCAGCAGTCTACGGGAATCGACCGGGGAGCTGTTTTTT. Its protein product is CASSLRESTGELFF.

This clonotype was detected a few times. The rearrangement uses TRBV5-6 and TRBJ2-1; 8 nucleotides line up with TRBD2. V lost 4 bases to trimming and J lost 3 bases; unmatched junction nucleotides: 3. This CDR3 is 14 amino acids long. Germline V lookup: CDR1 SGHDT, CDR2 YYEEEE. The CDR3 DNA sequence: TGTGCCAGCAGCAAGAGCGGGGGCTACAATGAGCAGTTCTTC. This gives the protein CASSKSGGYNEQFF.

The chain uses TRBV7-2 and TRBJ2-5; D ambiguous. The CDR3 loop spans 13 amino acids. The ends were cut back, 1 base at V and 6 bases at J, with 9 bases in the middle. The germline CDR1 and CDR2 sequences are SGHTA and FQGNSA. CDR3 loop: CASSLGMGKTQYF. As DNA, the CDR3 is TGTGCCAGCAGCTTAGGGATGGGGAAGACCCAGTACTTC.

This clonotype was observed a few times. This chain uses TRBV7-2 with TRBJ2-3; possibly TRBD1 or TRBD2 for D (5 bases each). The germline CDR1 and CDR2 sequences are SGHTA and FQGNSA. CDR3 size: 14 residues. The germline V and J ends were trimmed by 1 base and 5 bases, with 10 bases remaining between them. The DNA of the CDR3 is TGTGCCAGCAGCTTAGTTCCAGGGAGAGATACGCAGTATTTT. Encoded protein: CASSLVPGRDTQYF.

This clonotype was seen more than once but under ten times. CDR3 coding DNA: TGTGCCAGCAGCAGGGGGACAGCTTACAATGAGCAGTTCTTC. Its protein product is CASSRGTAYNEQFF. The chain combines TRBV11-1 with TRBJ2-1; 7 bases map to TRBD1. V trimming: 5 bases; J trimming: 4 bases; junction bases outside the gene matches: 5. Germline V gene sequence: CDR1 SGHAT, CDR2 FQDESV (reference sequence). This CDR3 region has 14 residues. Full variable domain (rest looked up from reference TRBV11-1 and TRBJ2-1): EAEVAQSPRYKITEKSQAVAFWCDPISGHATLYWYRQILGQGPELLVQFQDESVVDDSQLPKDRFSAERLKGVDSTLKIQPAELGDSAMYLCASSRGTAYNEQFFGPGTRLTVL.

This clonotype has a count of ten or more. CDR3 bases: TGTGCCAGCAGCACAGGGGGCTCCCCATTAGAGACCCAGTACTTC. It is translated as CASSTGGSPLETQYF. This chain joins TRBV7-2 and TRBJ2-5, with TRBD1 identical over 9 bases. Germline assignment: CDR1 SGHTA and CDR2 FQGNSA. V shed 5 bases and J 4 bases; nucleotides not matched to a gene: 8. CDR3 size: 15 residues.

Many counts were recorded for this clonotype. J is TRBJ1-2 and V is TRBV7-2; 7 bases align to TRBD1. CDR3 size: 15 residues. The germline gives CDR1 SGHTA, CDR2 FQGNSA. V gave up 5 bases and J gave up 6 bases; unmatched junction bases: 12. The CDR3 region is CASSPRTGPLHGYTF. For the CDR3, the DNA is TGTGCCAGCAGCCCGAGGACAGGTCCGCTGCATGGCTACACCTTC.

The chain employs TRBV18 and TRBJ2-7, with 7 nucleotides matching TRBD1. Germline values: CDR1 KGHSH, CDR2 LQKENI. V lost 3 bases and J lost 3; bases outside the gene matches: 2. The CDR3 runs 13 residues. CDR3 amino acids: CASSPGDSYEQYV. CDR3 nucleotide sequence: TGTGCCAGCTCACCTGGGGACAGCTACGAGCAGTACGTC.

The chain links TRBV7-6 to TRBJ2-1, with 12 bases matching TRBD2. Trimming took 5 bases from V and 5 from J; bases not matched to a gene: 25. Germline CDR1 and CDR2: SGHVS and FNYEAQ. The CDR3 sequence is 22 residues long. The CDR3 nucleotides are TGTGCCAGCAGCACCGAACCGGGCGGTAGGAGAGCTAGCGGGAGGGCCCACAATGAGCAGTTCTTC. The encoded protein is CASSTEPGGRRASGRAHNEQFF.

This clonotype was picked up a small number of times. CDR3 residues: CSVGTGVNTGELFF. The CDR3 DNA reads as TGCAGCGTTGGAACAGGGGTCAACACCGGGGAGCTGTTTTTT. The chain combines TRBV29-1 with TRBJ2-2; 7 bases are a match to TRBD1. The CDR3 covers 14 residues. Looked up from germline, CDR1 is SQVTM and CDR2 is ANQGSEA. J gave up 2 bases and V 4 bases, and 4 bases lay outside the gene matches.

This clonotype appeared a few times. The rearrangement links TRBV11-1 to TRBJ2-7; D not certain. V lost 1 base, J lost 6 bases, and 7 bases lay in between. This CDR3 is built from 12 residues. The V gene's germline CDR1 is SGHAT and CDR2 FQDESV (reference sequence). Here the CDR3 reads CASSLGPAEQYF. As DNA, the CDR3 is TGTGCCAGCAGCTTAGGCCCCGCCGAGCAGTACTTC. Full variable domain (outside the CDR3, taken from reference TRBV11-1 and TRBJ2-7): EAEVAQSPRYKITEKSQAVAFWCDPISGHATLYWYRQILGQGPELLVQFQDESVVDDSQLPKDRFSAERLKGVDSTLKIQPAELGDSAMYLCASSLGPAEQYFGPGTRLTVT.

The chain links TRBV5-4 to TRBJ1-2; D gene ambiguous. The germline CDR1 and CDR2 sequences are SGHNT and YYREEE (reference sequence). The V gene lost 0 bases and the J gene lost 4 bases, with 13 bases spanning the gap. The CDR3 is 15 amino acids. DNA of the CDR3: TGTGCCAGCAGCTTGGGAGTGGACGGGCCCTATGGCTACACCTTC. This codes for CASSLGVDGPYGYTF.

The J gene is TRBJ1-6, the V gene TRBV2, with no clear D. Trimming removed 3 bases at V and 11 bases at J, with 5 bases between. CDR1 and CDR2 (germline): SNHLY, FYNNEI. The CDR3 extends over 11 amino acids. This chain's CDR3 is CASSDGAPLHF. CDR3 in DNA: TGTGCCAGCAGTGATGGGGCACCCCTCCACTTT.

The J gene is TRBJ1-2, the V gene TRBV12-3 or TRBV12-4; D remains unclear. Trimming stripped 6 bases from V and 7 bases from J, with 15 bases between. The CDR3 is 13 amino acids. The CDR3 DNA sequence: TGTGCCAGCAGCATCGGGTCGGGTGGTGGCTACACCTTC. Translating it yields CASSIGSGGGYTF.

The V and J genes are TRBV9 and TRBJ2-3, with 13 bases lining up with TRBD2. V lost 4 bases and J lost 4; bases outside the gene matches: 9. The CDR3 covers 17 residues. From germline, CDR1 is SGDLS and CDR2 YYNGEE. DNA for the CDR3: TGTGCCAGCAGCCCCGATCGAGGACTAGCGGGAGCAGATACGCAGTATTTT. Translating gives CASSPDRGLAGADTQYF.

This clonotype was recorded a few times. The J gene is TRBJ2-1, the V gene TRBV6-1; 9 nucleotides match TRBD2. Trimming removed 3 bases from V and 9 bases from J; junction bases left unmatched: 0. Germline CDR1 MNHNS, CDR2 SASEGT. The CDR3 totals 12 residues. The CDR3 coding sequence is TGTGCCAGCAGTGAGACTAGCGGTGAGCAGTTCTTC. As protein: CASSETSGEQFF.

The rearrangement joins TRBV7-9 to TRBJ2-2, with D maybe TRBD2 (5 bases). The CDR3 consists of 16 residues. Germline lookup yields CDR1 SEHNR and CDR2 FQNEAQ (reference sequence). V gave up 2 bases and J gave up 5 bases, with 15 bases separating them. The CDR3 bases are TGTGCCAGCAGCTTAATCCGGGGTCCGTTGACCGGGGAGCTGTTTTTT. Translated: CASSLIRGPLTGELFF.

This clonotype has only one observation. V usage is TRBV20-1 and J usage is TRBJ2-1, with D possibly matching TRBD2 (6 bases). CDR3 length: 16 amino acids. The germline V and J ends were trimmed by 3 bases and 5 bases, with 20 bases remaining between them. The germline V gene has CDR1 DFQATT and CDR2 SNEGSKA (reference sequence). CDR3 loop: CSASAGSSFGDNEQFF. The CDR3, as DNA: TGCAGTGCTAGCGCCGGGAGTTCGTTTGGGGACAATGAGCAGTTCTTC.

This clonotype was seen ten or more times. In nucleotides, the CDR3 is TGTGCCAGCCAGTACCGGGACCGTGAGGCTTTCTTT. As protein: CASQYRDREAFF. This chain connects TRBV25-1 to TRBJ1-1; D is perhaps TRBD1 (5 bases). Looked up from germline, CDR1 is MGHDK and CDR2 is SYGVNS. The CDR3 contains 12 residues. The V gene lost 8 bases and the J gene lost 11 bases, with 18 bases spanning the gap.